This entry lists 18 T cell receptor beta chains sequenced from one sample in a study of OX40 agonist ivuxolimab in advanced cancers. Sequencing was performed with immunoSEQ multiplex PCR; in TCRdb, only in-frame clones are kept and a portion is missing. The sample holds some 90,000 clones, roughly 90% seen once. Sequenced material: CD4+ or CD8+ T cells sorted from blood, taken in a trial of the OX40 agonist ivuxolimab. All receptors come from an adult with an advanced solid tumor such as melanoma, head and neck, liver or kidney cancer.

The chain carries TRBV9 and TRBJ2-7, with TRBD1 matching over 10 bases. This CDR3 is built from 15 residues. J was trimmed by 4 bases and V by 4 bases; bases with no gene match: 8. CDR1 and CDR2 (germline): SGDLS, YYNGEE. CDR3 sequence: CASSIGTGVSYEQYF. In nucleotides, the CDR3 is TGTGCCAGCAGCATAGGGACAGGGGTTTCGTACGAGCAGTACTTC.

Notes on this clone: Its ends do not fully match the called genes, so a read error is possible. The chain's CDR3 is CASSLPRESYQETRYF. For the CDR3, the DNA is TGTGCCAGCAGCTTACCCAGGGAATCGTACCAAGAGACCCGGTACTTC. The rearrangement uses TRBV5-6 and TRBJ2-5; TRBD1 is a possible D gene (5 bases). Per germline, CDR1 SGHDT and CDR2 YYEEEE. This CDR3 region has 16 residues.

The gene calls are TRBV6-5 and TRBJ1-2; maybe TRBD1 (5 bases). V was shortened by 2 bases and J by 6 bases, with 10 bases between the two germline ends. The CDR3 runs to 13 residues. Germline-derived CDR1 and CDR2 are MNHEY and SVGAGI. CDR3 protein: CASSYTAGNGYTF. The CDR3 DNA reads as TGTGCCAGCAGTTACACGGCAGGGAATGGCTACACCTTC.

This clone was detected only once. The J gene is TRBJ2-1, the V gene TRBV11-2; D uncertain. The CDR3 spans 13 residues. The V gene lost 4 bases and the J gene lost 6 bases, with 10 bases spanning the gap. Germline V gene lookup returns CDR1 SGHAT and CDR2 FQNNGV. The DNA of the CDR3 is TGTGCCAGCAGCTCTGATAGTGGCAATGAGCAGTTCTTC. This codes for CASSSDSGNEQFF.

The rearrangement joins TRBV2 to TRBJ1-4; tentative D call: TRBD1 (5 bases). Germline loops: CDR1 SNHLY, CDR2 FYNNEI. This CDR3 is 15 amino acids long. V gave up 4 bases and J gave up 6 bases, with 15 bases separating them. CDR3 protein: CASSGGTGGDEKLFF. In DNA form, the CDR3 reads TGTGCCAGCAGTGGGGGGACGGGCGGGGATGAAAAACTGTTTTTT.

This clone was observed once. The rearrangement links TRBV5-6 to TRBJ1-3; TRBD1 agrees at 7 bases. Germline lookup yields CDR1 SGHDT and CDR2 YYEEEE. There are 15 residues in the CDR3. The ends lost 0 bases at V and 4 bases at J; junction bases unmatched: 4. As DNA, the CDR3 is TGTGCCAGCAGCTTGGTTCCGGACAGGGGAAACACCATATATTTT. Amino acid sequence: CASSLVPDRGNTIYF.

The gene calls are TRBV27 and TRBJ2-1, with D perhaps TRBD1 (6 bases). V was cut by 0 bases and J by 0 bases, with 9 bases left in between. CDR1 MNHEY and CDR2 SMNVEV come from the germline V gene (reference sequence). The length of the CDR3 is 16 residues. The CDR3 region has the DNA TGTGCCAGCAGTTTATCCCCAGGGGCCTCCTACAATGAGCAGTTCTTC. It translates to CASSLSPGASYNEQFF.

This chain uses TRBV6-1 with TRBJ2-2; no clear D. V was clipped by 5 bases and J by 7 bases, with 11 bases between them. Germline assignment: CDR1 MNHNS and CDR2 SASEGT. The CDR3 is 13 residues long. The DNA for the CDR3 is TGTGCCAGCAGTCTCTCGGCGGACGGGGAGCTGTTTTTT. Amino acids: CASSLSADGELFF.

The chain couples TRBV9 to TRBJ2-7; no firm D call. CDR3 length equals 15 residues. CDR1 and CDR2 from the germline V gene are SGDLS and YYNGEE. The V end lost 4 bases, the J end lost 2 bases, and 16 bases lay between the germline ends. CDR3 sequence: CASSPEAEYPYEQYF. DNA for the CDR3: TGTGCCAGCAGCCCAGAAGCTGAGTACCCCTACGAGCAGTACTTC.

The CDR3 nucleotides read TGTGCCAGCAGCTTCAACCTGGGGCAGCCCCAGCATTTT. Amino acid sequence: CASSFNLGQPQHF. The chain carries TRBV5-8 and TRBJ1-5, with no clear D. Trimming removed 2 bases at V and 7 bases at J, with 10 bases between. This CDR3 is built from 13 residues. Germline V gene data show CDR1 as SGHTS and CDR2 as YDEGEE.

CDR3 region: CASSLWERQETQYF. CDR3 DNA: TGCGCCAGCAGCTTGTGGGAACGCCAAGAGACCCAGTACTTC. This rearrangement joins TRBV5-1 to TRBJ2-5; D gene uncertain. Trimming left V 1 base short and J 1 base short, with 8 bases between. Germline CDR1 reads SGHRS; CDR2 reads YFSETQ. This CDR3 comprises 14 residues.

The genes are TRBV11-2 and TRBJ1-2; D not certain. V was pared by 5 bases and J by 4 bases, with 11 bases between. The germline gives CDR1 SGHAT, CDR2 FQNNGV. The CDR3 has 13 amino acids. The CDR3 DNA follows: TGTGCCAGCAGCCCATACCAGGCCTATGGCTACACCTTC. Amino acids: CASSPYQAYGYTF.

The V and J genes are TRBV6-5 and TRBJ2-5; the D is unclear. Trimming stripped 0 bases from V and 5 bases from J, with 10 bases between. The germline V gene encodes CDR1 MNHEY and CDR2 SVGAGI. There are 14 residues in the CDR3. As DNA, the CDR3 is TGTGCCAGCAGTTACTCGAGAAGGTTCGAGACCCAGTACTTC. Translation gives CASSYSRRFETQYF.

The chain is built from TRBV27 and TRBJ1-4; TRBD1 aligns across 11 bases. The V segment lost 2 bases and the J segment 6 bases; nucleotides outside the gene matches: 2. Germline loops: CDR1 MNHEY, CDR2 SMNVEV (reference sequence). This CDR3 is 15 amino acids long. The CDR3 nucleotides read TGTGCCAGCAGTTTAAGGGACAGGGGGTATGAAAAACTGTTTTTT. Translating it yields CASSLRDRGYEKLFF.

This clone has only a few counts. The rearrangement joins TRBV6-5 to TRBJ1-5; the D gene is possibly TRBD1 (5 bases). The CDR3 is 12 amino acids. CDR1 and CDR2 from the germline V gene are MNHEY and SVGAGI. Trimming removed 8 bases at V and 11 bases at J, with 16 bases between. The CDR3 nucleotides read TGTGCCAGCGGCTATGGGGGAATGACCCAGCATTTT. Translating it yields CASGYGGMTQHF.

This chain links TRBV12-1 with TRBJ2-7; no check of the table's D call, TRBD1, against the DNA was made. TRBV12-1 is recorded as a pseudogene. The CDR3 spans 15 residues. CDR3 sequence (DNA): TGTGCCAGCAGATTCCTAGGACATCCGACCTACGAGCAGTACTTC. Translation gives CASRFLGHPTYEQYF.

The chain employs TRBV4-1 and TRBJ2-4, with 7 bases that match TRBD1. After removal of 4 bases from V and 7 bases from J, the junction contained 13 bases not matched to a gene. The germline V gene encodes CDR1 MGHRA and CDR2 YSYEKL. The CDR3 loop spans 16 amino acids. The CDR3 reads CASSPLRGQGVNIQYF. CDR3 bases: TGCGCCAGCAGCCCGTTAAGGGGGCAGGGGGTTAACATTCAGTACTTC.

This chain connects TRBV27 to TRBJ2-3; unclear D gene. The CDR3 totals 13 residues. Germline loops: CDR1 MNHEY, CDR2 SMNVEV (reference sequence). The germline V and J ends were trimmed by 0 bases and 6 bases, with 7 bases remaining between them. CDR3 nucleotides: TGTGCCAGCAGTTTATCCTCCAGGGATACGCAGTATTTT. Its translation is CASSLSSRDTQYF.